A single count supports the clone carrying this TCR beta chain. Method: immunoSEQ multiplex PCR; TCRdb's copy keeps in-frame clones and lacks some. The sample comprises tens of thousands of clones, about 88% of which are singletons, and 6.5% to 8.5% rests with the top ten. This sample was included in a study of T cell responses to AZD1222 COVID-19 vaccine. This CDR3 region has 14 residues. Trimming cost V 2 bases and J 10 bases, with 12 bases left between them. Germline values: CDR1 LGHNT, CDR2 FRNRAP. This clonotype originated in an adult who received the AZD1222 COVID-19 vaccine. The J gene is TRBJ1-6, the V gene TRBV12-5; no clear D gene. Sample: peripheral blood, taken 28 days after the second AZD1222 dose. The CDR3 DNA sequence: TGTGCTAGTGGTTTGTTGAGGGATTGGTCACCCCTCCACTTT. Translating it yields CASGLLRDWSPLHF.